A selection of T cell receptor beta chains follows, all from one sample in a study of T cells after yellow fever vaccination. TCRdb used MiXCR to reprocess the 5' RACE reads, holding one entry per CDR3 protein. The sample yields tens of thousands of distinct CDR3 sequences, approximately 7% seen once. Sequencing was performed on CD8+ T cells sorted from PBMCs, taken on the day of the first yellow fever vaccination. The receptors here all came from a man younger than 35 who received the YFV17D yellow fever vaccine. The conserved cysteine and the conserved F or W are not part of the CDR3 here. Fields, in order: CDR3 length, V gene, J gene, CDR3 protein.

>10|TRBV20-1|TRBJ2-2
SAREGTGELF
>11|TRBV6-6|TRBJ2-2
ASSYADTGELF
>17|TRBV28|TRBJ2-3
ASSPPPDRATEYTDTQY
>13|TRBV4-2|TRBJ2-5
ASSQERGAQETQY
>12|TRBV4-1|TRBJ2-7
ASSHPGPIYEQY
>11|TRBV29-1|TRBJ1-4
SVRRGIDEKLF
>13|TRBV7-3|TRBJ2-1
ASSLKRGDYNEQF
>13|TRBV4-1|TRBJ1-1
ASSQEGQGFGEAF
>16|TRBV3-1|TRBJ2-1
ASSQDLAGGQFYNEQF
>13|TRBV19|TRBJ1-5
ASSIGGTAVQPQH
>12|TRBV20-1|TRBJ2-5
SARILGQQETQY
>15|TRBV5-1|TRBJ2-6
ASSNSLDREGANVLT
>12|TRBV19|TRBJ2-7
ATATGALSYEQY
>10|TRBV4-1|TRBJ2-2
ASSLGERELF
>10|TRBV4-1|TRBJ1-1
ASRSGGTEAF
>12|TRBV18|TRBJ2-1
ASSPLGVGDEQF
>11|TRBV5-1|TRBJ2-2
ASSPWSLGELF
>13|TRBV5-1|TRBJ2-3
ASSLTSGRADTQY
>13|TRBV20-1|TRBJ1-2
SARGPTGFLYGYT
>12|TRBV12-3/TRBV12-4|TRBJ2-2
ASSFTVNTGELF
>13|TRBV15|TRBJ2-2
ATRIQGFPTGELF
>13|TRBV12-5|TRBJ1-5
ASVVDAGGNQPQH
>9|TRBV20-1|TRBJ2-1
SARIVNEQF
>12|TRBV29-1|TRBJ2-5
SPRLAGTGETQY
>13|TRBV6-5|TRBJ2-2
ASRSRGARTGELF
>13|TRBV12-3/TRBV12-4|TRBJ1-1
ASRNRGRVNTEAF
>12|TRBV15|TRBJ1-3
ATSVREAGNTIY